The entry below describes one TCR beta chain. These data are taken from a study of blood T cells in healthy people across ages. A second PCR of 7 to 11 cycles used a sample-barcoded 5' primer and a J-beta primer mix. TCRdb reprocessed the 5' RACE reads via MiXCR and lists one record per CDR3 protein. The sample carries approximately 780,000 distinct CDR3 sequences, around 25% recorded once. This CDR3 has 15 residues. The germline V gene has CDR1 LGHNT and CDR2 FRNRAP. The sample was also reused in another study, on T cells of mothers and their children.

Material: blood. The chain couples TRBV12-5 to TRBJ2-5; D is unresolved. The DNA end lines up better with TRBJ2-7; the J call may be wrong. This receptor was identified in a boy between 10 and 17 years old in good health. This CDR3 reads CASGLPNSLAYEQYF. The CDR3 DNA is TGTGCTAGTGGTTTACCCAACAGTCTTGCCTACGAGCAGTACTTC.